The entry below describes one T cell receptor beta chain. Its target is not known. Some clones are missing from TCRdb's copy, which holds only in-frame ones; the method was immunoSEQ multiplex PCR. Among over 75,000 clones listed, 90% to 95% were seen once. The V and J ends lost 4 bases and 7 bases respectively, with 12 bases between them. Germline CDR1 reads SGHTS; CDR2 reads YDEGEE. This CDR3 comprises 12 residues. This sample is drawn from a study of OX40 agonist ivuxolimab in advanced cancers. Points from the study as a whole: Dose levels from 0.1 to 3.0 mg/kg saw CD4+ and CD8+ blood T cells expand clonally by week 6.

The V and J genes are TRBV5-8 and TRBJ2-7, with TRBD1 as a possible D gene (6 bases). Sequencing used CD4+ or CD8+ T cells sorted from blood, obtained in a trial of the OX40 agonist ivuxolimab. The clonotype comes from an adult with an advanced solid tumor such as melanoma, head and neck, liver or kidney cancer. This CDR3 is CASSVTGWEQYF. Written as DNA, the CDR3 is TGTGCCAGCAGCGTAACAGGGTGGGAGCAGTACTTC.